This T cell receptor (beta chain) was recorded in a study of blood T cell repertoires in COVID-19. Background on the study: Both acute and convalescent COVID-19 samples were obtained from the United States, Italy and Spain. T cells, B-cell-depleted T cells, or PBMCs provided the cDNA or gDNA that served as material.

As originally analysed: Using reference gene primer amplification, nucleated cell counts were estimated. The repertoire was sequenced with immunoSEQ multiplex PCR; TCRdb's copy has only in-frame clones and lacks some. That table gives V, J and clone size, and the DNA gave D and trimming. The sample consists of about 220,000 clones, about 78% of them appearing once. The CDR3 spans 20 residues. Germline CDR1 SGHRS, CDR2 YFSETQ. V shed 2 bases and J 1 base; nucleotides not matched to a gene: 11. J is TRBJ2-3 and V is TRBV5-1; 15 nucleotides match TRBD2. This receptor was obtained from an older woman with acute or convalescent COVID-19. Sequencing was performed on peripheral blood. The CDR3 DNA sequence: TGCGCCAGCAGCTTAGCCAGGGGACTAGCGGGGGGCCTCCGCACAGATACGCAGTATTTT. Amino acid sequence: CASSLARGLAGGLRTDTQYF.